The TCR beta chain described here comes from a study of cytomegalovirus exposure and HLA in healthy donors. This CDR3 spans 15 amino acids. J was trimmed by 7 bases and V by 4 bases; bases with no gene match: 7. Germline V gene sequence: CDR1 MDHEN, CDR2 SYDVKM. Primers: 60 Vbeta forward and 13 Jbeta reverse. TCRdb's table, derived via immunoSEQ multiplex PCR, lists solely in-frame clones and lacks some. The table lists approximately 150,000 clones, around 80% of them singletons. The TCR was taken from a woman in her forties in good health and CMV-seropositive. Input material: PBMCs. The chain links TRBV28 to TRBJ1-6; 7 bases match TRBD1. The CDR3 nucleotides read TGTGCCAGCAGTTCCCCGGGACAGATCAATTCACCCCTCCACTTT. Its protein is CASSSPGQINSPLHF.